The clone carrying this T cell receptor (beta chain) was found once. Random hexamers were used to reverse transcribe roughly 0.45 to 1 ug of RNA. Multiplex immunoSEQ PCR targeted 54 Vbeta and 13 Jbeta TCR beta segments. TCRdb used MiXCR to reprocess the immunoSEQ multiplex PCR reads, holding one entry per CDR3 protein. The sample holds about 300,000 distinct CDR3 sequences, approximately 85% seen once. This entry belongs to a study of CD8 T cells in Susac syndrome. The authors carried out high-throughput sequencing of TCR beta. They applied it to CD8+ and CD4+ T cells obtained from blood. Negative isolation yielded CD4+ and CD8+ T cells, and FACS enriched TEMRA cells. This CDR3 has 15 residues. Germline V gene sequence: CDR1 SGHDN, CDR2 FVKESK. With 2 bases clipped from V and 4 bases from J, the junction kept 3 bases outside the gene matches.

This sequence was found in a human donor with multiple sclerosis. Sequenced sample: CD8+ T cells from PBMCs. The chain carries TRBV14 and TRBJ1-1; 11 nucleotides match TRBD1. The CDR3 nucleotides are TGTGCCAGCAGCCAAACCGGGACAGGGGGCACTGAAGCTTTCTTT. It yields the protein CASSQTGTGGTEAFF.